Shown below are 6 T cell receptor beta chains from a single sample sequenced in a study of shared clonotypes between healthy human individuals. Only in-frame clones appear in the TCRdb table, and some are missing; sequencing was by immunoSEQ multiplex PCR. This sample has around 430,000 clones, with about four fifths found just once. Sequences were obtained from PBMCs. The receptors were gathered from a middle-aged woman in good health. Some clones in this sample may be carry-over from other donors' samples.

The V gene is TRBV5-1, the J gene TRBJ1-3; 8 bases are a match to TRBD1. This CDR3 region has 16 residues. The junction had 12 bases not matched to a gene; V was cut back by 4 bases and J by 6 bases. Germline V gene data show CDR1 as SGHRS and CDR2 as YFSETQ. The chain's CDR3 is CASSRQTGQGSNTIYF. The DNA of the CDR3 is TGCGCCAGCAGCCGCCAGACTGGACAGGGCTCAAACACCATATATTTT.

This chain joins TRBV30 and TRBJ1-2; 8 nucleotides agree with TRBD1. The CDR3 loop spans 14 amino acids. V was pared by 4 bases and J by 4 bases, with 8 bases of the junction left unmatched. Germline V gives CDR1 GTSNPN, CDR2 SVGIG (reference sequence). In DNA form, the CDR3 reads TGTGCCTGGATACTCAAACAGGGGGGCTATGGCTACACCTTC. This sequence encodes CAWILKQGGYGYTF. Filled out from reference TRBV30 and TRBJ1-2, the complete variable domain reads SQTIHQWPATLVQPVGSPLSLECTVEGTSNPNLYWYRQAAGRGLQLLFYSVGIGQISSEVPQNLSASRPQDRQFILSSKKLLLSDSGFYLCAWILKQGGYGYTFGSGTRLTVV.

The chain employs TRBV6-5 and TRBJ1-5; D unresolved. CDR3 length equals 13 residues. The germline V and J ends were trimmed by 0 bases and 9 bases, with 9 bases remaining between them. Germline V lookup: CDR1 MNHEY, CDR2 SVGAGI. The CDR3 DNA reads TGTGCCAGCAGTTACTCTCGGGTTTGGCCCCAGCATTTT. Protein sequence: CASSYSRVWPQHF.

The chain joins TRBV6-5 to TRBJ1-5, with D maybe TRBD1 (5 bases). Germline values: CDR1 MNHEY, CDR2 SVGAGI. V was trimmed by 10 bases and J by 4 bases, leaving 11 bases between them. This CDR3 has 12 residues. CDR3 DNA: TGTGCCACCACAGGAGCTAATCAGCCCCAGCATTTT. It specifies CATTGANQPQHF.

The chain recombines TRBV5-4 with TRBJ1-2; D might be TRBD1 (6 bases). The V gene's germline CDR1 is SGHNT and CDR2 YYREEE (reference sequence). The CDR3 is made up of 13 amino acids. Trimming stripped 4 bases from V and 4 bases from J, with 11 bases between. The CDR3 DNA sequence: TGTGCCAGCAGCCCCGACAGGATCTATGGCTACACCTTC. It encodes CASSPDRIYGYTF.

The rearrangement joins TRBV5-1 to TRBJ2-7; possible D gene TRBD2, 6 bases. Trimming took off 0 bases at V and 6 bases at J, with 16 bases between the two ends. CDR1 SGHRS and CDR2 YFSETQ come from the germline V gene. This CDR3 is 15 amino acids long. The DNA for the CDR3 is TGCGCCAGCAGCTTGGCCTGGCAGGAGGGAAGCGAGCAGTACTTC. Its protein is CASSLAWQEGSEQYF.